Below are 22 T cell receptor beta chains sequenced from a single sample in a study of control samples from healthy donors and cancer patients. Assay: immunoSEQ multiplex PCR; the TCRdb copy retains only in-frame clones and omits some. The sample has some 150,000 clones, over 90% seen once. Sequenced material: blood. All receptors come from a man between 45 and 60 years old in good health.

The rearrangement links TRBV4-1 to TRBJ2-7; D gene ambiguous. The germline V gene has CDR1 MGHRA and CDR2 YSYEKL. Trimming cost V 4 bases and J 7 bases, with 11 bases left between them. The CDR3 length is 12 residues. The CDR3 bases are TGCGCCAGCAGCCCCCCGAAGAGGGAGCAGTACTTC. Residues: CASSPPKREQYF.

The chain combines TRBV5-1 with TRBJ2-2, with 9 bases aligning to TRBD2. CDR1 and CDR2 from the germline V gene are SGHRS and YFSETQ. There are 17 residues in the CDR3. V dropped 4 bases and J dropped 5; count of bases not matched to a gene: 12. Here the CDR3 DNA reads TGCGCCAGCAGCCCGGGCGGGGGCGGGAGGGCAACCGGGGAGCTGTTTTTT. Translating it yields CASSPGGGGRATGELFF.

The V gene is TRBV25-1, the J gene TRBJ2-7; D unresolved. The CDR3 extends over 11 amino acids. Per germline, CDR1 MGHDK and CDR2 SYGVNS. V lost 10 bases to trimming and J lost 4 bases, with 11 bases between them. The CDR3 bases are TGTGCCACCGCACAAGCATACGAGCAGTACTTC. The encoded protein is CATAQAYEQYF.

J is TRBJ1-1 and V is TRBV10-1; a weak D match, TRBD1 (6 bases). V lost 2 bases, J lost 4 bases, and 11 bases lay in between. CDR1 is WNHNN, CDR2 SYGVQD, per germline (reference sequence). The CDR3 is 14 amino acids. CDR3 protein: CASSETGARTEAFF. For the CDR3, the DNA is TGCGCCAGCAGTGAGACGGGGGCTCGCACTGAAGCTTTCTTT.

This chain joins TRBV3-1 (or the pseudogene TRBV3-2) and TRBJ2-1; TRBD2 matches 11 bases. There are 16 residues in the CDR3. V gave up 5 bases and J gave up 9 bases; unmatched junction bases: 12. Germline-derived CDR1 and CDR2 are LGHDT and YNNKEL (reference sequence). CDR3 DNA: TGTGCCAGCAGCTGGTTTAGCGGGAGGGGGGGTAGTGAGCAGTTCTTC. This codes for CASSWFSGRGGSEQFF.

The chain links TRBV7-3 to TRBJ2-1, with 16 bases lining up with TRBD2. This CDR3 has 19 amino acids. Germline lookup yields CDR1 SGHTA and CDR2 FQGTGA. V lost 6 bases to trimming and J lost 0 bases; unmatched junction nucleotides: 8. CDR3 in amino acids: CASSQSGTSGRGSYNEQFF. The DNA for the CDR3 is TGTGCCAGCAGTCAATCCGGGACTAGCGGGAGGGGCTCCTACAATGAGCAGTTCTTC.

The rearrangement joins TRBV6-4 to TRBJ1-6; D possibly corresponds to TRBD1 (5 bases). The germline V and J ends were trimmed by 8 bases and 9 bases, with 20 bases remaining between them. CDR1 and CDR2 (germline): MRHNA, SNTAGT. This CDR3 comprises 15 residues. The CDR3 protein is CASSSFRDSGSPLHF. CDR3 DNA: TGTGCCAGCTCCTCCTTCCGGGACTCTGGTTCACCCCTCCACTTT.

The genes are TRBV5-5 and TRBJ2-7; the match to TRBD1 covers 10 bases. The germline gives CDR1 SGHKS, CDR2 YYEKEE (reference sequence). J gave up 1 base and V 4 bases, and 8 bases lay outside the gene matches. There are 16 residues in the CDR3. CDR3 sequence reads: CASSLPGQGRSYEQYF. In DNA form, the CDR3 reads TGTGCCAGCAGCCTTCCGGGACAGGGGAGGTCCTACGAGCAGTACTTC.

This chain uses TRBV28 with TRBJ1-2, with 9 bases fitting TRBD1. Germline V gene sequence: CDR1 MDHEN, CDR2 SYDVKM. V dropped 8 bases and J dropped 7; count of bases not matched to a gene: 11. The length of the CDR3 is 14 residues. CDR3 residues: CASLGDRAIRGYTF. The DNA for the CDR3 is TGTGCCAGCCTAGGGGACAGGGCCATACGTGGCTACACCTTC.

This clone was observed a single time. The rearrangement joins TRBV7-9 to TRBJ1-4, with D perhaps matching TRBD1 (5 bases). V was cut by 4 bases and J by 4 bases, with 10 bases left in between. The germline V gene encodes CDR1 SEHNR and CDR2 FQNEAQ (reference sequence). The CDR3 loop spans 14 amino acids. The CDR3 sequence is CASSSMGGNEKLFF. CDR3 bases: TGTGCCAGCAGCTCTATGGGGGGTAATGAAAAACTGTTTTTT.

The V gene is TRBV10-2, the J gene TRBJ1-1; no definite D call. CDR1 and CDR2 (germline): WSHSY, SAAADI. The CDR3 runs to 12 residues. The ends were cut back, 1 base at V and 11 bases at J, with 11 bases in the middle. CDR3 nucleotides: TGCGCCAGCAGTGAGTTAGCAACGGGGGCTTTCTTT. Its protein is CASSELATGAFF.

The chain joins TRBV6-2 or TRBV6-3 to TRBJ2-4; D is ambiguous. V shed 4 bases and J shed 7 bases, with 11 bases lying between them. This CDR3 region has 13 residues. CDR1 is MNHEY and CDR2 is SVGEGT in the germline V gene. CDR3 sequence (DNA): TGTGCCAGCAGTTTAGGGTCTATTAACATTCAGTACTTC. It translates to CASSLGSINIQYF.

The gene calls are TRBV12-3 or TRBV12-4 and TRBJ1-4; weak D call: TRBD1 (5 bases). The ends were cut back, 3 bases at V and 10 bases at J, with 12 bases in the middle. The CDR3 contains 13 residues. CDR3 sequence: CASSLDGRGKLFF. Here the CDR3 DNA reads TGTGCCAGCAGTTTGGACGGGAGGGGAAAACTGTTTTTT.

This rearrangement joins TRBV3-1 (or the pseudogene TRBV3-2) to TRBJ1-1; D not certain. This CDR3 is 14 amino acids long. Germline values: CDR1 LGHDT, CDR2 YNNKEL (reference sequence). Trimming removed 0 bases from V and 4 bases from J, with 9 bases in between. The CDR3 region has the DNA TGTGCCAGCAGCCAAGACTGGCCCGGCACTGAAGCTTTCTTT. This sequence encodes CASSQDWPGTEAFF.

The chain couples TRBV7-2 to TRBJ2-2; possible D gene TRBD1, 6 bases. The CDR3 has 13 residues. The ends were cut back, 6 bases at V and 3 bases at J, with 8 bases in the middle. Germline V gene data show CDR1 as SGHTA and CDR2 as FQGNSA. Written as DNA, the CDR3 is TGTGCCAGCAGAGCAGGGGACACCGGGGAGCTGTTTTTT. Encoded protein: CASRAGDTGELFF.

V usage is TRBV7-9 and J usage is TRBJ2-3; no reliable D call. Germline V gene lookup returns CDR1 SEHNR and CDR2 FQNEAQ (reference sequence). The CDR3 consists of 13 residues. V was cut by 5 bases and J by 6 bases, with 12 bases left in between. Here the CDR3 reads CASSGPVKDTQYF. CDR3 nucleotide sequence: TGTGCCAGCAGCGGCCCAGTGAAGGATACGCAGTATTTT.

The rearrangement uses TRBV11-3 and TRBJ2-7, with 8 bases identical to TRBD2. CDR1 and CDR2 from the germline V gene are SGHNT and YENEEA. V lost 5 bases to trimming and J lost 3 bases; unmatched junction nucleotides: 3. The CDR3 sequence is 13 residues long. CDR3 region: CASSPGRDYEQYF. The CDR3 DNA reads as TGTGCCAGCAGCCCCGGGAGGGACTACGAGCAGTACTTC.

This clone was recorded a few times. The chain links TRBV15 to TRBJ1-6; no firm D call. The ends were cut back, 1 base at V and 7 bases at J, with 14 bases in the middle. The germline gives CDR1 LNHNV, CDR2 YYDKDF (reference sequence). The CDR3 extends over 16 amino acids. This CDR3 reads CATSRGVGQMNSPLHF. CDR3 coding DNA: TGTGCCACCAGCAGAGGAGTTGGGCAGATGAATTCACCCCTCCACTTT. Variable domain in full (rest from reference TRBV15 and TRBJ1-6): DAMVIQNPRYQVTQFGKPVTLSCSQTLNHNVMYWYQQKSSQAPKLLFHYYDKDFNNEADTPDNFQSRRPNTSFCFLDIRSPGLGDTAMYLCATSRGVGQMNSPLHFGNGTRLTVT.

The chain employs TRBV24-1 and TRBJ1-1, with D tentatively TRBD1 (5 bases). Germline values: CDR1 KGHDR, CDR2 SFDVKD. There are 15 residues in the CDR3. V was clipped by 2 bases and J by 4 bases, with 13 bases between them. CDR3: CATSDSQGVGTEAFF. Here the CDR3 DNA reads TGTGCCACCAGTGATTCGCAGGGCGTGGGCACTGAAGCTTTCTTT.

The V and J genes are TRBV25-1 and TRBJ2-2; possibly TRBD1 for D (6 bases). V dropped 6 bases and J dropped 3 bases, with 11 bases sitting between them. Germline CDR1 MGHDK, CDR2 SYGVNS. CDR3 length: 14 amino acids. The CDR3 reads CASRTGTHTGELFF. The CDR3 DNA follows: TGTGCCAGCAGGACCGGGACACACACCGGGGAGCTGTTTTTT.

This chain uses TRBV28 with TRBJ2-5; 11 nucleotides agree with TRBD2. Germline values: CDR1 MDHEN, CDR2 SYDVKM. Trimming took 5 bases from V and 4 from J; bases not matched to a gene: 9. The CDR3 totals 16 residues. The CDR3 DNA reads TGTGCCAGCAGTCACTCACTTCTAGCGGGAGGAGAGACCCAGTACTTC. Translation gives CASSHSLLAGGETQYF.

The rearrangement links TRBV5-1 to TRBJ2-7, with 14 bases fitting TRBD2. CDR1 is SGHRS and CDR2 is YFSETQ in the germline V gene. Germline trimming cut 5 bases from V and 6 bases from J; bases unmatched to any gene: 4. CDR3 length: 14 amino acids. CDR3 sequence reads: CASRVGLAGVEQYF. In nucleotides, the CDR3 is TGCGCCAGCAGGGTGGGACTAGCGGGAGTCGAGCAGTACTTC. Full variable domain (missing parts from reference TRBV5-1 and TRBJ2-7): KAGVTQTPRYLIKTRGQQVTLSCSPISGHRSVSWYQQTPGQGLQFLFEYFSETQRNKGNFPGRFSGRQFSNSRSEMNVSTLELGDSALYLCASRVGLAGVEQYFGPGTRLTVT.